The rows below give T cell receptor beta chains drawn from one sample of a study of cytomegalovirus exposure and HLA in healthy donors. Data came from immunoSEQ multiplex PCR; TCRdb stores just in-frame clones and leaves some out. This sample carries roughly 110,000 clones, more than 65% of them seen once, and the ten largest clones take around 5.8%. Sequencing was carried out using PBMCs. Every receptor here comes from a woman aged 50 to 60 in good health and CMV-seropositive. The CDR3 runs from the conserved cysteine through the conserved F or W.

J,V,CDR3
TRBJ1-1,TRBV2,CASRTRGWRTEAFF
TRBJ1-1,TRBV28,CASKLQGTNTEAFF
TRBJ2-1,TRBV13,CASSFPTGSSYNEQFF
TRBJ2-5,TRBV19,CASSLAGGDETQYF
TRBJ1-1,TRBV6-5,CASSPPGQGNTEAFF
TRBJ1-5,TRBV6-1,CASRGGQGYQPQHF
TRBJ1-4,TRBV6-1,CASSWSGQGNEKLFF
TRBJ2-2,TRBV5-1,CASRLNRGRTGELFF
TRBJ1-6,TRBV30,CAWSPQGVSGNSPLHF
TRBJ1-1,TRBV7-8,CASSPRTGRMNTEAFF
TRBJ2-2,TRBV2,CASRRDFRTGELFF
TRBJ2-3,TRBV7-2,CASSFVRADTQYF
TRBJ2-2,TRBV23-1,CASSQREEYTGELFF
TRBJ2-1,TRBV7-3,CASSPFAGLFNEQFF
TRBJ1-2,TRBV5-1,CASSLGGTRGHYGYTF
TRBJ2-1,TRBV5-6,CASSWDFDNEQFF
TRBJ1-1,TRBV28,CASSLTSGQLGTEAFF
TRBJ2-7,TRBV5-1,CASSLAPTSGNYEQYF
TRBJ2-4,TRBV29-1,CSVATDIIAKNIQYF
TRBJ1-5,TRBV7-9,CASSPQDRDQPQHF
TRBJ1-1,TRBV6-4,CASRGHGNTEAFF
TRBJ1-3,TRBV4-3,CASSQDRDSSGNTIYF
TRBJ1-1,TRBV20-1,CSARRAGEAFF
TRBJ2-1,TRBV6-4,CASSLGQGTYNEQFF
TRBJ2-2,TRBV18,CASSPQTGTGGRTGELFF
TRBJ1-1,TRBV6-5,CASSYSKGTEAFF
TRBJ1-4,TRBV28,CASTSGYPTNEKLFF
TRBJ1-1,TRBV5-1,CASSLMTGSLNTEAFF
TRBJ1-6,TRBV5-4,CASSGDRASPLHF
TRBJ1-3,TRBV9,CASSVGQFDTIYF
TRBJ1-3,TRBV10-3,CAIRPQGGSGNTIYF
TRBJ2-5,TRBV7-6,CASSFYRGGRQETQYF
TRBJ2-2,TRBV9,CASGGGANTGELFF
TRBJ1-1,TRBV30,CAWSSTSIGTEAFF
TRBJ1-1,TRBV4-1,CASSQERGRGASNTEAFF
TRBJ1-5,TRBV28,CASTPPGGINQPQHF
TRBJ1-3,TRBV6-1,CASSATQGAIGNTIYF
TRBJ2-5,TRBV7-9,CASSFRDRDSETQYF
TRBJ2-7,TRBV30,CAWSVGAGEQYF
TRBJ2-1,TRBV5-4,CASSSEAGGFYNEQFF
TRBJ1-2,TRBV9,CASSVEPGRTYGYTF
TRBJ1-2,TRBV6-5,CASSYTPTGNYGYTF
TRBJ2-7,TRBV9,CASSVGPAGGPFYEQYF
TRBJ1-6,TRBV25-1,CASSEYLGQGGNSPLHF
TRBJ2-7,TRBV2,CASNVAGGAEQYF
TRBJ1-2,TRBV28,CASSQTGTYGYTF
TRBJ1-2,TRBV9,CASSVAANYGYTF
TRBJ1-6,TRBV18,CASSLDRLTNSPLHF
TRBJ2-1,TRBV7-2,CASSLGTSGGNEQFF
TRBJ1-2,TRBV14,CASSQGLNYGYTF
TRBJ2-1,TRBV9,CASSPRTGYYEQFF
TRBJ1-5,TRBV6-5,CASRTGNQPQHF
TRBJ1-2,TRBV29-1,CSGAGSYGYTF
TRBJ1-4,TRBV21-1,CASSYEGGTGNEKLFF
TRBJ2-7,TRBV5-1,CASSLPTPYEQYF
TRBJ1-1,TRBV6-6,CASSRGQFEAFF
TRBJ2-1,TRBV9,CASSVVGGSYNEQFF
TRBJ2-1,TRBV7-3,CASSPTSGGAGEQFF
TRBJ1-4,TRBV28,CASSLFSVGQGGEKLFF